The 3 T cell receptor beta chains presented below share a single source sample, sequenced in a study of blood T cell repertoires in COVID-19. TCRdb keeps only in-frame clones here, not all; method: immunoSEQ multiplex PCR. Of 150,000 to 200,000 clones in the sample, approximately 84% were seen once. The sample taken for sequencing was peripheral blood. These receptors all come from a woman of 80 years or more with acute or convalescent COVID-19.

This clone showed up just a few times. The chain joins TRBV29-1 to TRBJ2-2; possible D gene TRBD1, 5 bases. V was clipped by 5 bases and J by 0 bases, with 7 bases between them. This CDR3 region has 13 residues. The germline V gene encodes CDR1 SQVTM and CDR2 ANQGSEA. The CDR3 loop reads CSVQGSNTGELFF. For the CDR3, the DNA is TGCAGCGTTCAGGGTTCGAACACCGGGGAGCTGTTTTTT.

The V and J genes are TRBV6-5 and TRBJ2-7; 10 nucleotides agree with TRBD2. J was trimmed by 5 bases and V by 8 bases; bases with no gene match: 9. This CDR3 comprises 14 residues. From germline, CDR1 is MNHEY and CDR2 SVGAGI. CDR3 sequence: CASLWTSGAHEQYF. CDR3 coding DNA: TGTGCCAGCTTGTGGACTAGCGGAGCCCACGAGCAGTACTTC.

As DNA, the CDR3 is TGCGCCAGCAGCTTGGGACCCAGGGAGGGCACTGAAGCTTTCTTT. Translating it yields CASSLGPREGTEAFF. The rearrangement links TRBV5-1 to TRBJ1-1, with a weak D call TRBD1 (5 bases). The CDR3 extends over 15 amino acids. Germline CDR1 SGHRS, CDR2 YFSETQ. Trimming cost V 0 bases and J 4 bases, with 13 bases left between them.